The entry below describes one TCR beta chain. CDR3 length: 15 residues. In germline, CDR1 is DFQATT, CDR2 SNEGSKA (reference sequence). V dropped 2 bases and J dropped 3 bases, with 17 bases sitting between them. The entry originates in a study of blood T cells in healthy people across ages. Primers used in a second PCR of about 6 to 11 cycles were a sample-barcoded 5' primer and a J-beta primer mix. TCRdb passed the 5' RACE reads through MiXCR, listing each CDR3 protein once. The sample lists around 1,700,000 distinct CDR3 sequences; 28% were seen once. The V call is TRBV20-1, the J call TRBJ2-7; D gene uncertain. This TCR was sampled from a woman in her 30s in good health. Sequenced input: blood. DNA of the CDR3: TGCAGTGCTAGATCCGCCGGAACCGATTTCTACGAGCAGTACTTC. Encoded protein: CSARSAGTDFYEQYF.